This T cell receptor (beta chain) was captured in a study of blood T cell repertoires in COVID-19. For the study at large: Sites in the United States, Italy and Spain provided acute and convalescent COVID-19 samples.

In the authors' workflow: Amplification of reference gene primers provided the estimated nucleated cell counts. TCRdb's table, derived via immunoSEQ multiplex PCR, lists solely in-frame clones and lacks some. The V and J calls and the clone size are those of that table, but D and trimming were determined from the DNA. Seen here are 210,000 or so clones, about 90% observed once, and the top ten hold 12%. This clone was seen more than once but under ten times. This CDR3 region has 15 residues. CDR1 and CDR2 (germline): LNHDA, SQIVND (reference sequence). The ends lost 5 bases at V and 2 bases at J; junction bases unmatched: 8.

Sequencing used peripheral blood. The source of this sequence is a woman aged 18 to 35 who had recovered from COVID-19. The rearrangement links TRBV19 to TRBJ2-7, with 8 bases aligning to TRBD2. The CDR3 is CASSFLAGNTYEQYF. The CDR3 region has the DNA TGTGCCAGTAGTTTTTTAGCGGGGAATACCTACGAGCAGTACTTC.